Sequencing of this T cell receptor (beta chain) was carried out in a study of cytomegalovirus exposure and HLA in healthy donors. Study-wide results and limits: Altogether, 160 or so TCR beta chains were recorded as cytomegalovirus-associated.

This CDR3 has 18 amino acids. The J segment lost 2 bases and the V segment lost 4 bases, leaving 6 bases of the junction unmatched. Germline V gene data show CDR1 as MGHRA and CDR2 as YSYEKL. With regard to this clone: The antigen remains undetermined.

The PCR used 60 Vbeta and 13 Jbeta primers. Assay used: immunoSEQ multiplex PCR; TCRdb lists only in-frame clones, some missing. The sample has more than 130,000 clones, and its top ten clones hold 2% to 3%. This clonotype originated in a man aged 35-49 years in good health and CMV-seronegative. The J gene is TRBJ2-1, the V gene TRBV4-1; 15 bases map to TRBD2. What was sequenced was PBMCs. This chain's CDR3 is CASSPGLAGGFAYNEQFF. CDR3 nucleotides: TGCGCCAGCAGCCCGGGACTAGCGGGGGGCTTTGCCTACAATGAGCAGTTCTTC.